These 12 T cell receptor beta chains were sequenced from one sample in a study of T cell changes during pregnancy in multiple sclerosis. TCRdb's table, derived via immunoSEQ multiplex PCR, lists solely in-frame clones and lacks some. The sample has about 40,000 clones, 94% seen once; the top ten hold under 0.4%. The sequenced sample was CD4+ T cells from peripheral blood mononuclear cells, obtained after pregnancy. Receptors originate from a female donor with multiple sclerosis, enrolled in a pregnancy study.

This chain connects TRBV7-8 to TRBJ2-3, with 7 bases identical to TRBD2. This CDR3 comprises 16 residues. CDR1 and CDR2 (germline): SGHVS, FQNEAQ. Germline trimming cut 3 bases from V and 5 bases from J; bases unmatched to any gene: 11. CDR3 DNA sequence: TGTGCCAGCAGCTTCCTCAGCGGGGTCGGGGGAGATACGCAGTATTTT. As protein: CASSFLSGVGGDTQYF.

The chain uses TRBV19 and TRBJ2-1; TRBD2 is a possible D gene (6 bases). This CDR3 is built from 11 residues. The V end lost 8 bases, the J end lost 9 bases, and 11 bases lay between the germline ends. The germline gives CDR1 LNHDA, CDR2 SQIVND (reference sequence). This CDR3 reads CASRRGGEQFF. CDR3 DNA sequence: TGTGCCAGTCGTAGGGGAGGTGAGCAGTTCTTC.

This clone was found once. The gene calls are TRBV19 and TRBJ2-5, with D perhaps TRBD1 (6 bases). The V gene lost 4 bases and the J gene lost 4 bases, with 10 bases spanning the gap. The germline V gene has CDR1 LNHDA and CDR2 SQIVND (reference sequence). The CDR3 covers 13 residues. The CDR3 here is CASSRQVGETQYF. Written as DNA, the CDR3 is TGTGCCAGTAGTAGACAGGTGGGAGAGACCCAGTACTTC.

For the CDR3, the DNA is TGTGCCAGCAGCCCCCACCGGACACAATACGAGCAGTACTTC. It translates to CASSPHRTQYEQYF. The chain combines TRBV9 with TRBJ2-7; TRBD1 might be the D (5 bases). The germline V gene encodes CDR1 SGDLS and CDR2 YYNGEE. This CDR3 contains 14 residues. V was trimmed by 4 bases and J by 4 bases, leaving 15 bases between them.

The chain is built from TRBV6-5 and TRBJ1-2; D is unresolved. Germline V gene sequence: CDR1 MNHEY, CDR2 SVGAGI. Deletions cut 6 bases from V and 2 bases from J, with 7 bases between. This CDR3 is 12 amino acids long. CDR3: CASRRANYGYTF. CDR3 coding DNA: TGTGCCAGCAGGAGGGCGAACTATGGCTACACCTTC.

This chain joins TRBV18 and TRBJ2-3; 9 nucleotides line up with TRBD1. The germline CDR1 and CDR2 sequences are KGHSH and LQKENI. V trimming: 5 bases; J trimming: 8 bases; junction bases outside the gene matches: 5. The CDR3 covers 13 residues. CDR3 residues: CASSGQQGATQYF. CDR3 DNA: TGTGCCAGCTCAGGACAACAGGGGGCTACGCAGTATTTT.

V gene TRBV5-1 combines with J gene TRBJ2-2, with 8 bases that match TRBD1. The germline gives CDR1 SGHRS, CDR2 YFSETQ. The CDR3 is 16 amino acids. Losses at the gene ends were 0 bases for V and 7 bases for J; bases not matched to a gene: 8. The CDR3 DNA sequence: TGCGCCAGCAGCTTGGATGTCAGGGGGCGAGGCGGGGAGCTGTTTTTT. Protein: CASSLDVRGRGGELFF.

The CDR3 DNA follows: TGTGCCAGCAGTAACACCCAAGGGGGCGCAAGGCAGCCCCAGCATTTT. It translates to CASSNTQGGARQPQHF. This rearrangement joins TRBV28 to TRBJ1-5; 7 bases map to TRBD1. The CDR3 sequence is 16 residues long. Germline CDR1 reads MDHEN; CDR2 reads SYDVKM. The junction had 14 bases not matched to a gene; V was cut back by 5 bases and J by 7 bases.

The rearrangement joins TRBV19 to TRBJ2-7, with 7 bases fitting TRBD1. This CDR3 has 14 residues. In germline, CDR1 is LNHDA, CDR2 SQIVND (reference sequence). Trimming removed 9 bases from V and 2 bases from J; junction bases left unmatched: 10. CDR3 coding DNA: TGTGCCAGCTCACAGGGGCTGAGGGCCTACGAGCAGTACTTC. Its protein product is CASSQGLRAYEQYF.

The chain employs TRBV5-1 and TRBJ2-7, with TRBD1 matching 9 bases. This CDR3 spans 15 amino acids. With 0 bases clipped from V and 2 bases from J, the junction kept 3 bases outside the gene matches. Germline values: CDR1 SGHRS, CDR2 YFSETQ. The CDR3 DNA follows: TGCGCCAGCAGCTTGGCCGGGACAGGGCCCTACGAGCAGTACTTC. It is translated as CASSLAGTGPYEQYF.

The chain employs TRBV19 and TRBJ1-1; D unresolved. The CDR3 runs to 15 residues. From germline, CDR1 is LNHDA and CDR2 SQIVND (reference sequence). The ends were cut back, 5 bases at V and 6 bases at J, with 19 bases in the middle. CDR3 in amino acids: CASSARKRRGPEAFF. The CDR3 nucleotides read TGTGCCAGTAGTGCTCGGAAGCGGCGGGGTCCTGAAGCTTTCTTT.

The V and J genes are TRBV7-9 and TRBJ2-1, with 10 bases lining up with TRBD1. From germline, CDR1 is SEHNR and CDR2 FQNEAQ (reference sequence). This CDR3 has 14 residues. J was trimmed by 8 bases and V by 5 bases; bases with no gene match: 6. This chain's CDR3 is CASSPWTGGDEQFF. CDR3 DNA sequence: TGTGCCAGCAGCCCCTGGACAGGGGGAGATGAGCAGTTCTTC.